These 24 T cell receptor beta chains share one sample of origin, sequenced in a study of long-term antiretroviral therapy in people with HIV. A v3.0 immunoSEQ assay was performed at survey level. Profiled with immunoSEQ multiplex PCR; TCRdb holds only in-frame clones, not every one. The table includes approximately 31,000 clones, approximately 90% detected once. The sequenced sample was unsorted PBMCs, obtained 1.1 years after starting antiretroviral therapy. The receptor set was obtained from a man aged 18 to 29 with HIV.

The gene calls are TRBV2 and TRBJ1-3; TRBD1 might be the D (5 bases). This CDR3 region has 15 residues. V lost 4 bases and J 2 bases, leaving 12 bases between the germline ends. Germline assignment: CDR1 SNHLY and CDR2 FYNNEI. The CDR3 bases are TGTGCCAGCAGTGCCGAAGGGACTGCTGGAAACACCATATATTTT. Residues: CASSAEGTAGNTIYF.

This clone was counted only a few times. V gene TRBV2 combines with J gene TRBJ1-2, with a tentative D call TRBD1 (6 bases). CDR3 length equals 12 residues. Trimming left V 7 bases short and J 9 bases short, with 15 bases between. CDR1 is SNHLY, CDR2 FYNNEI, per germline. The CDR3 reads CASKTTGFSYTF. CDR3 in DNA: TGTGCCAGCAAAACAACAGGGTTTAGCTACACCTTC.

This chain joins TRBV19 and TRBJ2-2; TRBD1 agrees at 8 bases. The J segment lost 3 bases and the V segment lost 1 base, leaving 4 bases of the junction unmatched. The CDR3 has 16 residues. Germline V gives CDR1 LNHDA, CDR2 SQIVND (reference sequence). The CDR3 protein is CASSIVTTGDTGELFF. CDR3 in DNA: TGTGCCAGTAGTATAGTCACGACAGGGGACACCGGGGAGCTGTTTTTT.

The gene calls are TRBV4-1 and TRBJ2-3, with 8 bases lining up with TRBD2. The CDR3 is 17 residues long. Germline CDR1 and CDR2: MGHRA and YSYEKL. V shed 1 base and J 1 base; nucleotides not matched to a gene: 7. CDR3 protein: CASSQAPLAVRTDTQYF. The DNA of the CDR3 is TGCGCCAGCAGCCAAGCCCCACTAGCGGTGCGCACAGATACGCAGTATTTT.

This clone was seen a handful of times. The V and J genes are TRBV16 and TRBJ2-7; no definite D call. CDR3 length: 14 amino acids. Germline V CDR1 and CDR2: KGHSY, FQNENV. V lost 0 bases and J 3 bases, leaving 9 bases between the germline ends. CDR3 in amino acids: CASSQSAPFYEQYF. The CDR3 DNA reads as TGTGCCAGCAGCCAATCAGCACCATTCTACGAGCAGTACTTC.

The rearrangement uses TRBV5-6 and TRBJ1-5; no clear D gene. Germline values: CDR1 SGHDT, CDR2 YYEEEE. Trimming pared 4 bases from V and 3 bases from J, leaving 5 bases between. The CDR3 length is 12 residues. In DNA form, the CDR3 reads TGTGCCAGCAGCCGTTACAATCAGCCCCAGCATTTT. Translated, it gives CASSRYNQPQHF.

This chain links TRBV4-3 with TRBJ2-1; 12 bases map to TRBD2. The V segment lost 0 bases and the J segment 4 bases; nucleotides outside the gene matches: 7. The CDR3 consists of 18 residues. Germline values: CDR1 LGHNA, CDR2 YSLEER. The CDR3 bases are TGCGCCAGCAGCCAAGAATTTACTAGCGGGAGGTATTACAATGAGCAGTTCTTC. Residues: CASSQEFTSGRYYNEQFF.

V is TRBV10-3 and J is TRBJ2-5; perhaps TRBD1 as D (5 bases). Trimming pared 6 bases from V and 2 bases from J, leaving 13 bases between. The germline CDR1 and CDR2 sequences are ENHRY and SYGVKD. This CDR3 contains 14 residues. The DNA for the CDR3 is TGTGCCATCAGCTCCCAGGACAAACAAGAGACCCAGTACTTC. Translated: CAISSQDKQETQYF.

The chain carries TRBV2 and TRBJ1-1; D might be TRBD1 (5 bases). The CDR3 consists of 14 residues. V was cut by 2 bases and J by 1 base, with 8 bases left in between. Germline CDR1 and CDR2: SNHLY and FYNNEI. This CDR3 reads CASSEQGSNTEAFF. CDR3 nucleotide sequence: TGTGCCAGCAGTGAACAGGGTTCGAACACTGAAGCTTTCTTT.

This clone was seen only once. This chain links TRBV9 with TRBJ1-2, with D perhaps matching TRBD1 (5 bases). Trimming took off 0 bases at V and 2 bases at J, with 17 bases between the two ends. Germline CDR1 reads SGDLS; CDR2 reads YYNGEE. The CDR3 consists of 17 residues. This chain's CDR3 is CASSVAGPNTPNYGYTF. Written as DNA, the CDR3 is TGTGCCAGCAGCGTAGCAGGGCCAAATACCCCAAACTATGGCTACACCTTC.

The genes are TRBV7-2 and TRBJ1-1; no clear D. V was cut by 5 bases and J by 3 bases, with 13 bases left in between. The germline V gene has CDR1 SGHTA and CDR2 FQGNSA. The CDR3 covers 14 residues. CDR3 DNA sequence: TGTGCCAGCAGCGACCCCCGAATTCACACTGAAGCTTTCTTT. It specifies CASSDPRIHTEAFF.

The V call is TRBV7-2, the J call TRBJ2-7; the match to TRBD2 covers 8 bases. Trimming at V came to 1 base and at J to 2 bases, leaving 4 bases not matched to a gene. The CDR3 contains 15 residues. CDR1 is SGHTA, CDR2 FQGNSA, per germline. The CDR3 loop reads CASSLEAGAAYEQYF. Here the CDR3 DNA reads TGTGCCAGCAGCTTAGAAGCGGGAGCTGCCTACGAGCAGTACTTC.

The DNA for the CDR3 is TGTGCCAGCAGCCCTCACCCGATGGGAGAGACCCAGTACTTC. As protein: CASSPHPMGETQYF. The rearrangement uses TRBV25-1 and TRBJ2-5; D remains ambiguous. The CDR3 consists of 14 residues. V shed 6 bases and J shed 4 bases, with 15 bases lying between them. Per germline, CDR1 MGHDK and CDR2 SYGVNS.

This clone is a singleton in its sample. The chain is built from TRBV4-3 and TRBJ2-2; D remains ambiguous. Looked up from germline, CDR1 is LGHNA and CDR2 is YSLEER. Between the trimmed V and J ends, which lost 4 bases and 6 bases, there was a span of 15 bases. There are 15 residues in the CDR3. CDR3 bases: TGCGCCAGCAGCCCCACACCGACGGTCTCCGGGGAGCTGTTTTTT. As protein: CASSPTPTVSGELFF.

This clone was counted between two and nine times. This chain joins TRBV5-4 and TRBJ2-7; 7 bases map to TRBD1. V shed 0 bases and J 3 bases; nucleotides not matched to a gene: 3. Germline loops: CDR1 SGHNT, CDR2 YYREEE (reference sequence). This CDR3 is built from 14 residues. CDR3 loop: CASSLEQGHYEQYF. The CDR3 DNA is TGTGCCAGCAGCTTGGAACAGGGGCACTACGAGCAGTACTTC.

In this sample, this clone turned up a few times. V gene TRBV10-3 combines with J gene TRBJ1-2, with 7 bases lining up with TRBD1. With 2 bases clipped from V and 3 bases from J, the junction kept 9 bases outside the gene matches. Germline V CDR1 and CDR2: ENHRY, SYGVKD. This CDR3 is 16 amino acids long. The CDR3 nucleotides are TGTGCCATCAGTGAGGACCAGGGGGGGACGGACTATGGCTACACCTTC. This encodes CAISEDQGGTDYGYTF.

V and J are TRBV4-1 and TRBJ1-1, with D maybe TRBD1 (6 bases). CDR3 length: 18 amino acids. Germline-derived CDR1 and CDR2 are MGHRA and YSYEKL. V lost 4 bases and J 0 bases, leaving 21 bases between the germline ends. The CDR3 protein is CASSPTWGRGTMNTEAFF. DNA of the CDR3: TGCGCCAGCAGCCCGACATGGGGGAGGGGGACCATGAACACTGAAGCTTTCTTT.

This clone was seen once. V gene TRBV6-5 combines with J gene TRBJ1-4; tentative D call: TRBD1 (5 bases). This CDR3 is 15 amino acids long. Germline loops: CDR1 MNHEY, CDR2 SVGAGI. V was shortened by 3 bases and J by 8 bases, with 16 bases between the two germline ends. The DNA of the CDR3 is TGTGCCAGCAGTTATTCCGGGGGTTTGTACGAAAAACTGTTTTTT. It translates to CASSYSGGLYEKLFF.

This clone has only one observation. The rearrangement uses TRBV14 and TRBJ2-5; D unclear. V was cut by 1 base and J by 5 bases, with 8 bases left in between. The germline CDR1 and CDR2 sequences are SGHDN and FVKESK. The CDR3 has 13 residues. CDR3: CASSQGVVETQYF. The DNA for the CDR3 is TGTGCCAGCAGCCAAGGAGTAGTGGAGACCCAGTACTTC.

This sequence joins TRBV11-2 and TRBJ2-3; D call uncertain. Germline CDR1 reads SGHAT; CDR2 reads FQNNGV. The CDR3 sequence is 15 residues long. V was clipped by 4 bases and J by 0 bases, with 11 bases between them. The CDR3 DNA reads TGTGCCAGCAGCTCCGATCCCATCAGCACAGATACGCAGTATTTT. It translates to CASSSDPISTDTQYF.

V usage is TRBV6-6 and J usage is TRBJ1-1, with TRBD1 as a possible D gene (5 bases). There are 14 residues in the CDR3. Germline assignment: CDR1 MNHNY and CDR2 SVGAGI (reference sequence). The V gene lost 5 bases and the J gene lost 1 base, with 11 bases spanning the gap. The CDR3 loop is CASSHGTENTEAFF. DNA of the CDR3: TGTGCCAGCAGTCACGGGACGGAGAACACTGAAGCTTTCTTT.

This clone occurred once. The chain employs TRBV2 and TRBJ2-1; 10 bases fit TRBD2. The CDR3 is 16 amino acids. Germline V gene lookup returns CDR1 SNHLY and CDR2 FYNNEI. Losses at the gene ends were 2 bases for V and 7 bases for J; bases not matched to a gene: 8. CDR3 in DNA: TGTGCCAGCAGTGAATTGGGGTCTAGCGGGAGAAATGAGCAGTTCTTC. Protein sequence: CASSELGSSGRNEQFF. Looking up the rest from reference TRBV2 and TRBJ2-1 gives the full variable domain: EPEVTQTPSHQVTQMGQEVILRCVPISNHLYFYWYRQILGQKVEFLVSFYNNEISEKSEIFDDQFSVERPDGSNFTLKIRSTKLEDSAMYFCASSELGSSGRNEQFFGPGTRLTVL.

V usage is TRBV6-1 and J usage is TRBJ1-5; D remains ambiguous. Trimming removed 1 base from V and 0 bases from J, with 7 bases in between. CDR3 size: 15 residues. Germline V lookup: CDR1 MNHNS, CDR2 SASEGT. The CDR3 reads CASSEGLYSNQPQHF. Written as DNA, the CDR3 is TGTGCCAGCAGTGAAGGACTCTATAGCAATCAGCCCCAGCATTTT.

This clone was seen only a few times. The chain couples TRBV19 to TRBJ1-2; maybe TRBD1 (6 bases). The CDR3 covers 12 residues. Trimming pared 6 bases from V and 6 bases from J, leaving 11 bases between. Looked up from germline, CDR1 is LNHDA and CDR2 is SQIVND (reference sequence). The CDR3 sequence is CASSTGSDGYTF. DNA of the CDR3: TGTGCCAGTAGCACAGGGTCGGATGGCTACACCTTC.